The present T cell receptor (beta chain) was sequenced within a study of shared clonotypes between healthy human individuals. Germline lookup yields CDR1 SNHLY and CDR2 FYNNEI. The CDR3 is 14 residues long. Trimming at V came to 4 bases and at J to 4 bases, leaving 1 base not matched to a gene. Assay execution took place at the deep level. Clones were sequenced by immunoSEQ multiplex PCR, and TCRdb holds only the in-frame ones, with some missing. The repertoire holds over a million clones, with under 80% as singletons. This sequence was found in a man between 18 and 29 years old in good health. The gene calls are TRBV2 and TRBJ2-1; the match to TRBD1 covers 10 bases. The sequenced sample was memory CD4+ T cells sorted from blood. Subset defined: CD45RA-negative fraction. The CDR3 loop is CASSGDRGYNEQFF. In nucleotides, the CDR3 is TGTGCCAGCAGTGGGGACAGGGGATACAATGAGCAGTTCTTC.